These 27 T cell receptor beta chains share one sample of origin, sequenced in a study of OX40 agonist ivuxolimab in advanced cancers. Assay: immunoSEQ multiplex PCR; the TCRdb copy retains only in-frame clones and omits some. The table has 60,000 to 85,000 clones, about 92% seen once. Material: CD4+ or CD8+ T cells sorted from blood, obtained in a trial of the OX40 agonist ivuxolimab. These receptors all stem from an adult with an advanced solid tumor such as melanoma, head and neck, liver or kidney cancer.

This chain connects TRBV7-2 to TRBJ2-7; D not certain. CDR3 size: 11 residues. V lost 1 base and J 6 bases, leaving 4 bases between the germline ends. The germline gives CDR1 SGHTA, CDR2 FQGNSA. CDR3 residues: CASSLELEQYF. The CDR3 nucleotides are TGTGCCAGCAGCTTAGAGCTCGAGCAGTACTTC.

The rearrangement uses TRBV6-6 and TRBJ1-2; no firm D call. V was shortened by 5 bases and J by 8 bases, with 12 bases between the two germline ends. This CDR3 comprises 12 residues. CDR1 and CDR2 from the germline V gene are MNHNY and SVGAGI (reference sequence). CDR3 loop: CASSQGHFGYTF. In DNA, the CDR3 is TGTGCCAGCAGTCAAGGGCATTTCGGCTACACCTTC.

The V and J genes are TRBV6-5 and TRBJ1-3; D call uncertain. Trimming cost V 6 bases and J 1 base, with 10 bases left between them. CDR1 and CDR2 (germline): MNHEY, SVGAGI. The CDR3 length is 14 residues. CDR3: CASRSTASGNTIYF. DNA of the CDR3: TGTGCCAGCAGATCCACGGCTTCTGGAAACACCATATATTTT.

J is TRBJ2-7 and V is TRBV11-2; D gene uncertain. Trimming stripped 0 bases from V and 2 bases from J, with 2 bases between. Germline V gives CDR1 SGHAT, CDR2 FQNNGV. The CDR3 length is 12 residues. DNA of the CDR3: TGTGCCAGCAGCTTAGAAACCTACGAGCAGTACTTC. Its protein product is CASSLETYEQYF.

This clone was counted a single time. The chain recombines TRBV5-1 with TRBJ2-7; no clear D gene. Trimming removed 6 bases at V and 0 bases at J, with 16 bases between. The CDR3 loop spans 15 amino acids. The germline V gene has CDR1 SGHRS and CDR2 YFSETQ. CDR3 amino acids: CASTRTQESSYEQYF. The CDR3 nucleotides read TGCGCCAGCACCAGAACACAAGAGAGCTCCTACGAGCAGTACTTC.

Only one count was recorded for this clone. The chain uses TRBV21-1 and TRBJ2-7; the D call of TRBD1 is as the table states it, not checked on the DNA. TRBV21-1 constitutes a pseudogene. The CDR3 contains 14 residues. As DNA, the CDR3 is TGTGCCAGCAGTACCGGGCCCTCAGGGGGCGAGCAGTACTTC. Amino acids: CASSTGPSGGEQYF.

The gene calls are TRBV19 and TRBJ1-1, with 7 bases lining up with TRBD1. This CDR3 contains 14 residues. The germline V gene has CDR1 LNHDA and CDR2 SQIVND (reference sequence). V dropped 7 bases and J dropped 0; count of bases not matched to a gene: 5. The CDR3 sequence: CASKRGLMNTEAFF. CDR3 bases: TGTGCCAGTAAAAGGGGGCTGATGAACACTGAAGCTTTCTTT.

The J gene is TRBJ2-2, the V gene TRBV29-1; 7 positions agree with TRBD1. Trimming cost V 4 bases and J 4 bases; bases outside gene matches: 6. The CDR3 has 14 residues. Looked up from germline, CDR1 is SQVTM and CDR2 is ANQGSEA. The CDR3 nucleotides read TGCAGCGTTGCCTGGACAGGACTCACCGGGGAGCTGTTTTTT. Its protein is CSVAWTGLTGELFF.

V and J are TRBV5-5 and TRBJ2-7; D is unresolved. The CDR3 has 12 amino acids. Trimming pared 4 bases from V and 5 bases from J, leaving 10 bases between. The V gene's germline CDR1 is SGHKS and CDR2 YYEKEE (reference sequence). The CDR3 DNA reads as TGTGCCAGCAGCCTTATGGGTGACGAGCAGTACTTC. This translates into CASSLMGDEQYF.

J is TRBJ1-1 and V is TRBV30, with D unresolved. CDR3 length: 12 residues. CDR1 GTSNPN and CDR2 SVGIG come from the germline V gene (reference sequence). Trimming took off 5 bases at V and 1 base at J, with 8 bases between the two ends. The CDR3 DNA is TGTGCCTGGGATTTTGGGAACACTGAAGCTTTCTTT. It yields the protein CAWDFGNTEAFF.

The V and J genes are TRBV11-2 and TRBJ1-2; D ambiguous. The V end lost 3 bases, the J end lost 6 bases, and 11 bases lay between the germline ends. This CDR3 region has 13 residues. Germline assignment: CDR1 SGHAT and CDR2 FQNNGV. CDR3 DNA sequence: TGTGCCAGCAGCTTCCCCATGGGCAATGGCTACACCTTC. It specifies CASSFPMGNGYTF.

This clone was seen a handful of times. The CDR3 nucleotides read TGTGCCAGCAGTTTCAGGGTTGGTGGGTCACCCCTCCACTTT. Its protein product is CASSFRVGGSPLHF. The gene calls are TRBV28 and TRBJ1-6, with a weak D call TRBD1 (5 bases). CDR3 length: 14 amino acids. Germline V gene lookup returns CDR1 MDHEN and CDR2 SYDVKM. Trimming pared 3 bases from V and 10 bases from J, leaving 13 bases between.

The chain combines TRBV7-3 with TRBJ1-3; D is undetermined. Deletions cut 2 bases from V and 4 bases from J, with 6 bases between. Germline loops: CDR1 SGHTA, CDR2 FQGTGA. The CDR3 spans 13 residues. CDR3 DNA sequence: TGTGCCAGCAGCTTACTAGGCGGAAACACCATATATTTT. Protein: CASSLLGGNTIYF.

The chain couples TRBV13 to TRBJ1-3; 8 nucleotides match TRBD1. This CDR3 region has 14 residues. Germline CDR1 PRHDT, CDR2 FYEKMQ (reference sequence). V gave up 11 bases and J gave up 4 bases; unmatched junction bases: 10. Written as DNA, the CDR3 is TGTGCCGCAGCAATACAGGGGGTCGGAAACACCATATATTTT. Translating it yields CAAAIQGVGNTIYF.

The chain carries TRBV4-2 and TRBJ2-7; possibly TRBD2 for D (6 bases). The CDR3 sequence is 15 residues long. V lost 5 bases and J 2 bases, leaving 16 bases between the germline ends. The V gene's germline CDR1 is LGHNA and CDR2 YNFKEQ. The CDR3 is CASSWGVSATYEQYF. The CDR3 DNA reads as TGTGCCAGCAGCTGGGGGGTTTCCGCAACCTACGAGCAGTACTTC.

The gene calls are TRBV5-4 and TRBJ2-1; D uncertain. This CDR3 comprises 12 residues. Germline CDR1 reads SGHNT; CDR2 reads YYREEE (reference sequence). The V and J ends lost 3 bases and 4 bases respectively, with 5 bases between them. Written as DNA, the CDR3 is TGTGCCAGCAGCTCCGGGTACAATGAGCAGTTCTTC. Protein sequence: CASSSGYNEQFF. Combining the CDR3 with reference TRBV5-4 and TRBJ2-1 gives the whole variable domain ETGVTQSPTHLIKTRGQQVTLRCSSQSGHNTVSWYQQALGQGPQFIFQYYREEENGRGNFPPRFSGLQFPNYSSELNVNALELDDSALYLCASSSGYNEQFFGPGTRLTVL.

The chain has TRBV9 and TRBJ2-2; the match to TRBD2 covers 8 bases. The germline CDR1 and CDR2 sequences are SGDLS and YYNGEE. Losses at the gene ends were 3 bases for V and 4 bases for J; bases not matched to a gene: 8. The length of the CDR3 is 16 residues. The CDR3: CASSGTSWRGTGELFF. The CDR3 DNA sequence: TGTGCCAGCAGCGGGACTAGCTGGCGAGGCACCGGGGAGCTGTTTTTT.

The genes are TRBV11-2 and TRBJ2-7, with D hard to call. The CDR3 is 13 amino acids. V lost 5 bases, J lost 0 bases, and 8 bases lay in between. In germline, CDR1 is SGHAT, CDR2 FQNNGV. CDR3 protein: CASSLPNSYEQYF. For the CDR3, the DNA is TGTGCCAGCAGCCTGCCCAACTCCTACGAGCAGTACTTC.

The V gene is TRBV2, the J gene TRBJ2-1; 10 nucleotides agree with TRBD2. This CDR3 has 16 residues. The trim removed 4 bases at V and 4 bases at J, leaving 7 bases unmatched. Germline V gene sequence: CDR1 SNHLY, CDR2 FYNNEI. Written as DNA, the CDR3 is TGTGCCAGCAGTGGTTCTAGCGGGGGATATTACAATGAGCAGTTCTTC. Translation gives CASSGSSGGYYNEQFF.

The V and J genes are TRBV11-1 and TRBJ1-6; maybe TRBD1 (5 bases). The germline gives CDR1 SGHAT, CDR2 FQDESV (reference sequence). The V and J ends lost 5 bases and 7 bases respectively, with 18 bases between them. The CDR3 runs 16 residues. The CDR3 protein is CASSLYGAGMNSPLHF. CDR3 nucleotides: TGTGCCAGCAGCCTCTACGGGGCAGGGATGAATTCACCCCTCCACTTT.

The DNA of the CDR3 is TGTGCCACCCGAGGGACTAGCGGGGGGGATAGTACGCAGTATTTT. It specifies CATRGTSGGDSTQYF. This chain joins TRBV2 and TRBJ2-3; 16 bases map to TRBD2. The CDR3 covers 15 residues. From germline, CDR1 is SNHLY and CDR2 FYNNEI. The V gene end was trimmed by 10 bases and the J gene end by 8 bases; junction bases not matched to a gene: 9.

On this clone: This CDR3 is also generated by other DNA sequences in the sample. The chain has TRBV7-3 and TRBJ2-5; D gene uncertain. Between the trimmed V and J ends, which lost 0 bases and 0 bases, there was a span of 8 bases. The CDR3 sequence is 15 residues long. Germline V gene data show CDR1 as SGHTA and CDR2 as FQGTGA. The CDR3: CASSLTVTNQETQYF. The CDR3 DNA is TGTGCCAGCAGCTTAACAGTGACAAACCAAGAGACCCAGTACTTC. The variable domain in full, completed from reference TRBV7-3 and TRBJ2-5, reads GAGVSQTPSNKVTEKGKYVELRCDPISGHTALYWYRQSLGQGPEFLIYFQGTGAADDSGLPNDRFFAVRPEGSVSTLKIQRTERGDSAVYLCASSLTVTNQETQYFGPGTRLLVL.

The chain has TRBV7-9 and TRBJ1-4, with a weak D call TRBD1 (5 bases). The ends were cut back, 4 bases at V and 0 bases at J, with 15 bases in the middle. From germline, CDR1 is SEHNR and CDR2 FQNEAQ (reference sequence). The CDR3 length is 17 residues. The CDR3 nucleotides are TGTGCCAGCAGCTCCTGGGGCGGACGGGCAACTAATGAAAAACTGTTTTTT. Translating gives CASSSWGGRATNEKLFF.

The chain employs TRBV9 and TRBJ2-3, with 9 bases matching TRBD2. Germline CDR1 and CDR2: SGDLS and YYNGEE. The V and J ends lost 0 bases and 2 bases, in that order; junction bases with no gene match: 4. The CDR3 spans 16 residues. This CDR3 is CASSVGAGGLTDTQYF. DNA for the CDR3: TGTGCCAGCAGCGTAGGGGCGGGGGGGCTCACAGATACGCAGTATTTT.

This clone appeared a single time. J is TRBJ2-3 and V is TRBV11-1; maybe TRBD2 (6 bases). CDR1 and CDR2 (germline): SGHAT, FQDESV (reference sequence). This CDR3 has 12 amino acids. The CDR3 region is CSDAGLSDTQYF. The CDR3 region has the DNA TGTTCCGACGCGGGGCTGTCAGATACGCAGTATTTT.

This chain connects TRBV7-8 to TRBJ2-7, with TRBD1 matching over 7 bases. The junction had 10 bases not matched to a gene; V was cut back by 0 bases and J by 2 bases. CDR3 size: 17 residues. Per the germline V gene, CDR1 is SGHVS and CDR2 is FQNEAQ. This CDR3 is CASSLAGQGVLPYEQYF. DNA for the CDR3: TGTGCCAGCAGCTTAGCTGGTCAGGGGGTTTTACCCTACGAGCAGTACTTC.

The chain combines TRBV2 with TRBJ2-7, with 9 bases fitting TRBD2. Germline values: CDR1 SNHLY, CDR2 FYNNEI. The V and J ends lost 6 bases and 5 bases, in that order; junction bases with no gene match: 8. This CDR3 is built from 14 residues. The CDR3 nucleotides read TGTGCCAGCAGCCTAGCGGGACCAGGGGACGAGCAGTACTTC. Amino acids: CASSLAGPGDEQYF.